These 22 T cell receptor beta chains originate from one sample sequenced in a study of blood T cell repertoires in COVID-19. Repertoires were generated with immunoSEQ multiplex PCR, while TCRdb's copy carries only in-frame clones and drops some. Of approximately 170,000 clones listed, around 90% are singletons. Sequenced sample: PBMCs or T cells enriched from blood (not recorded which). These receptors all stem from a young woman who had recovered from COVID-19.

V and J are TRBV19 and TRBJ1-5; tentative D call: TRBD1 (5 bases). CDR3 size: 14 residues. Trimming cost V 7 bases and J 2 bases, with 12 bases left between them. Germline CDR1 and CDR2: LNHDA and SQIVND (reference sequence). The CDR3 DNA sequence: TGTGCCAGTACTGTCAGGGAGGGCAATCAGCCCCAGCATTTT. Amino acid sequence: CASTVREGNQPQHF.

The rearrangement joins TRBV28 to TRBJ2-7; 9 nucleotides align to TRBD1. The CDR3 extends over 15 amino acids. Germline V gene sequence: CDR1 MDHEN, CDR2 SYDVKM. V dropped 5 bases and J dropped 4; count of bases not matched to a gene: 9. This CDR3 is CASSPKDRGYYEQYF. The CDR3 DNA follows: TGTGCCAGCAGTCCGAAAGACAGGGGGTATTACGAGCAGTACTTC.

The chain is built from TRBV2 and TRBJ1-5; D possibly corresponds to TRBD1 (5 bases). The V end lost 4 bases, the J end lost 6 bases, and 10 bases lay between the germline ends. There are 13 residues in the CDR3. Germline CDR1 SNHLY, CDR2 FYNNEI. CDR3 region: CASSVLTGQPQHF. DNA for the CDR3: TGTGCCAGCAGTGTCCTTACAGGTCAGCCCCAGCATTTT.

The chain has TRBV29-1 and TRBJ2-7, with 7 bases identical to TRBD1. The length of the CDR3 is 13 residues. V lost 3 bases and J lost 4; bases outside the gene matches: 6. CDR1 SQVTM and CDR2 ANQGSEA come from the germline V gene. The chain's CDR3 is CSVEGQKPYEQYF. CDR3 DNA: TGCAGCGTTGAGGGACAGAAACCTTACGAGCAGTACTTC.

This chain links TRBV6-4 with TRBJ1-1; D not resolved. The CDR3 contains 14 residues. Trimming left V 6 bases short and J 4 bases short, with 15 bases between. Germline-derived CDR1 and CDR2 are MRHNA and SNTAGT. CDR3 DNA: TGTGCCAGCAGGGACCGAGTTTGTCCCACTGAAGCTTTCTTT. This codes for CASRDRVCPTEAFF.

J is TRBJ1-1 and V is TRBV4-1; possible D gene TRBD1, 6 bases. The V end was cut by 2 bases, the J end by 1 base, with 14 bases between. The CDR3 totals 16 residues. Germline V gene data show CDR1 as MGHRA and CDR2 as YSYEKL. This chain's CDR3 is CASSQSPGHPNTEAFF. The CDR3 DNA is TGCGCCAGCAGCCAATCGCCGGGACACCCGAACACTGAAGCTTTCTTT.

The chain combines TRBV6-5 with TRBJ2-5; possible D gene TRBD2, 6 bases. There are 16 residues in the CDR3. Trimming stripped 2 bases from V and 4 bases from J, with 17 bases between. Germline V gene lookup returns CDR1 MNHEY and CDR2 SVGAGI. CDR3: CASSYDGGMVGETQYF. Here the CDR3 DNA reads TGTGCCAGCAGTTACGATGGCGGGATGGTAGGAGAGACCCAGTACTTC.

The J gene is TRBJ2-1, the V gene TRBV11-2, with D tentatively TRBD1 (5 bases). Germline-derived CDR1 and CDR2 are SGHAT and FQNNGV. With 2 bases removed from V and 5 bases from J, the gap between germline ends came to 13 bases. CDR3 length: 15 amino acids. CDR3 loop: CASSLNPDKNNEQFF. The CDR3 DNA reads as TGTGCCAGCAGCTTAAACCCGGACAAAAACAATGAGCAGTTCTTC.

The chain carries TRBV4-2 and TRBJ2-3; TRBD2 matches 8 bases. The V gene's germline CDR1 is LGHNA and CDR2 YNFKEQ. With V trimmed by 4 bases and J by 0 bases, 6 bases remained unmatched. The CDR3 runs 16 residues. For the CDR3, the DNA is TGTGCCAGCAGCCCGCAAGCGGGAGCGAGCACAGATACGCAGTATTTT. Amino acids: CASSPQAGASTDTQYF.

The V gene is TRBV10-3, the J gene TRBJ1-1, with D possibly matching TRBD1 (5 bases). The CDR3 runs 14 residues. Germline V gene data show CDR1 as ENHRY and CDR2 as SYGVKD. V was pared by 3 bases and J by 5 bases, with 13 bases between. The CDR3 DNA is TGTGCCATCAGTGATTTAAAGGGACTTACTGAAGCTTTCTTT. Its protein is CAISDLKGLTEAFF.

The gene calls are TRBV27 and TRBJ1-2, with 10 bases lining up with TRBD1. The CDR3 extends over 16 amino acids. The germline gives CDR1 MNHEY, CDR2 SMNVEV (reference sequence). V lost 4 bases to trimming and J lost 6 bases; unmatched junction nucleotides: 11. The CDR3 bases are TGTGCCAGCAGTTCTCTCCTGGACAGGGGGTGGAATGGCTACACCTTC. Its translation: CASSSLLDRGWNGYTF.

This clone was picked up one time. This CDR3 reads CASRPGLAGSAEQYF. The CDR3 region has the DNA TGTGCCAGCAGGCCCGGACTAGCGGGGTCCGCTGAGCAGTACTTC. The chain uses TRBV27 and TRBJ2-7, with TRBD2 matching over 12 bases. V was pared by 6 bases and J by 7 bases, with 10 bases of the junction left unmatched. The CDR3 length is 15 residues. Germline V lookup: CDR1 MNHEY, CDR2 SMNVEV (reference sequence).

The chain uses TRBV18 and TRBJ2-5; D is uncertain. From germline, CDR1 is KGHSH and CDR2 LQKENI. Trimming took off 3 bases at V and 5 bases at J, with 7 bases between the two ends. The CDR3 totals 12 residues. The CDR3 bases are TGTGCCAGCTCACCCGTCGTGGAGACCCAGTACTTC. Its translation: CASSPVVETQYF.

The chain carries TRBV9 and TRBJ1-2, with D hard to call. Trimming removed 0 bases at V and 8 bases at J, with 8 bases between. The CDR3 consists of 12 residues. In germline, CDR1 is SGDLS, CDR2 YYNGEE. The CDR3 region has the DNA TGTGCCAGCAGCGTAGTGGGGAGCGGCTACACCTTC. This sequence encodes CASSVVGSGYTF.

The chain couples TRBV28 to TRBJ2-7; perhaps TRBD2 as D (6 bases). Germline V gene data show CDR1 as MDHEN and CDR2 as SYDVKM. The CDR3 consists of 15 residues. Trimming stripped 2 bases from V and 0 bases from J, with 11 bases between. In DNA form, the CDR3 reads TGTGCCAGCAGTTTAGGGGCGGGGAGCTCCTACGAGCAGTACTTC. It specifies CASSLGAGSSYEQYF.

This rearrangement joins TRBV25-1 to TRBJ2-3; tentatively, D is TRBD2 (6 bases). Trimming removed 5 bases at V and 1 base at J, with 19 bases between. The V gene's germline CDR1 is MGHDK and CDR2 SYGVNS. CDR3 size: 17 residues. CDR3 in DNA: TGTGCCAGCAGTAAGAACTTGGCGGGCGGGGGCACAGATACGCAGTATTTT. Residues: CASSKNLAGGGTDTQYF.

The V gene is TRBV21-1, the J gene TRBJ2-1; the table names TRBD2, a call not compared with the DNA. TRBV21-1 is shown as a pseudogene. This CDR3 region has 11 residues. The CDR3 sequence is CASRGGGASFF. CDR3 coding DNA: TGTGCCAGCAGAGGGGGGGGCGCGTCGTTCTTC.

The chain has TRBV29-1 and TRBJ1-1; 10 bases align to TRBD1. V trimming: 4 bases; J trimming: 0 bases; junction bases outside the gene matches: 11. The germline gives CDR1 SQVTM, CDR2 ANQGSEA. The CDR3 has 17 amino acids. Here the CDR3 DNA reads TGCAGCGTTGCCCGGACAGGGGGGATTTTAATGAACACTGAAGCTTTCTTT. Amino acid sequence: CSVARTGGILMNTEAFF.

This clone appeared a single time. The chain is built from TRBV7-2 and TRBJ2-3; D call uncertain. V shed 4 bases and J shed 2 bases, with 13 bases lying between them. The CDR3 is 15 amino acids. The germline gives CDR1 SGHTA, CDR2 FQGNSA. The CDR3: CASSSRSSPTDTQYF. CDR3 coding DNA: TGTGCCAGCAGCTCGCGGAGCTCACCCACAGATACGCAGTATTTT.

The CDR3: CASSLHDREYNEQFF. The CDR3 DNA reads as TGTGCCAGCAGCCTCCATGACCGGGAGTACAATGAGCAGTTCTTC. The chain couples TRBV5-5 to TRBJ2-1; possible D gene TRBD2, 6 bases. The CDR3 has 15 residues. Germline values: CDR1 SGHKS, CDR2 YYEKEE (reference sequence). Trimming pared 4 bases from V and 4 bases from J, leaving 15 bases between.

The chain has TRBV10-1 and TRBJ2-1; D possibly corresponds to TRBD2 (6 bases). The CDR3 runs to 14 residues. Germline V CDR1 and CDR2: WNHNN, SYGVQD (reference sequence). Trimming removed 3 bases at V and 5 bases at J, with 11 bases between. CDR3 sequence: CASSDAGGNNEQFF. CDR3 sequence (DNA): TGCGCCAGCAGTGATGCAGGAGGGAACAATGAGCAGTTCTTC.

The chain recombines TRBV2 with TRBJ2-1, with no clear D. This CDR3 has 16 residues. Germline CDR1 reads SNHLY; CDR2 reads FYNNEI. The germline V and J ends were trimmed by 1 base and 8 bases, with 18 bases remaining between them. CDR3 sequence reads: CASSEGNYDFVDEQFF. In DNA form, the CDR3 reads TGTGCCAGCAGTGAAGGGAACTACGACTTCGTCGATGAGCAGTTCTTC.